These T cell receptor beta chains were read from a single sample in a study of shared clonotypes between healthy human individuals. Repertoires were generated with immunoSEQ multiplex PCR, while TCRdb's copy carries only in-frame clones and drops some. The profile shows millions of clones, about 92% of them singletons. Specimen: naive CD4+ T cells from PBMCs. The receptors here all came from a man aged 18 to 29 in good health. Some clones in this sample may be carry-over from other donors' samples. CDR3s include the opening cysteine and the closing phenylalanine or tryptophan. The D gene is left open where the match is weak. Only some rows state a clone size, as once, few, many or a class for expanded clones.

TRBV7-9,TRBJ1-4,few,NA,CASSLGTANEKLFF,TGTGCCAGCAGCTTAGGGACAGCTAATGAAAAACTGTTTTTT
TRBV28,TRBJ2-7,NA,TRBD2,CASRSYSGGAIYEQYF,TGTGCCAGCAGGAGTTACTCGGGGGGGGCGATCTACGAGCAGTACTTC
TRBV4-3,TRBJ2-1,NA,TRBD2,CASSQEAGDYNEQFF,TGCGCCAGCAGCCAAGAGGCGGGGGACTACAATGAGCAGTTCTTC
TRBV15,TRBJ1-1,NA,TRBD1,CATSRPNRGTEAFF,TGTGCCACCAGCAGACCCAACAGGGGGACTGAAGCTTTCTTT
TRBV18,TRBJ2-1,NA,NA,CASSPPGSSYNEQFF,TGTGCCAGCTCACCACCCGGGAGCTCCTACAATGAGCAGTTCTTC
TRBV30,TRBJ1-2,NA,TRBD1,CAWEGDRGLGYGYTF,TGTGCCTGGGAGGGGGACAGGGGGCTCGGCTATGGCTACACCTTC
TRBV28,TRBJ1-1,few,NA,CASSSPGRMNTEAFF,TGTGCCAGCAGTTCACCGGGACGGATGAACACTGAAGCTTTCTTT
TRBV28,TRBJ1-2,NA,NA,CASRTTRIGYGYTF,TGTGCCAGCAGGACAACCCGGATAGGCTATGGCTACACCTTC
TRBV6-5,TRBJ1-1,NA,TRBD1,CASSRTGMNTEAFF,TGTGCCAGCAGTCGGACAGGAATGAACACTGAAGCTTTCTTT
TRBV28,TRBJ1-5,NA,NA,CASIGSEPNQPQHF,TGTGCCAGCATCGGTTCGGAGCCTAATCAGCCCCAGCATTTT
TRBV5-1,TRBJ1-1,NA,NA,CASSSDPNTEAFF,TGCGCCAGCAGCTCCGACCCGAACACTGAAGCTTTCTTT
TRBV2,TRBJ1-2,NA,TRBD1,CASKLQGQGSWLGSF,TGTGCCAGCAAACTCCAAGGACAGGGGTCATGGTTAGGGAGCTTC
TRBV11-3,TRBJ1-3,NA,NA,CASSQGSGSGNTIYF,TGTGCCAGCAGTCAAGGGTCCGGCTCTGGAAACACCATATATTTT
TRBV19,TRBJ1-5,NA,TRBD1,CASSPGQAGYSNQPQHF,TGTGCCAGTAGTCCTGGACAGGCCGGCTATAGCAATCAGCCCCAGCATTTT
TRBV7-8,TRBJ1-5,NA,NA,CASSLVPRQWDWGRSQHF,TGTGCCAGCAGCTTAGTGCCACGACAGTGGGATTGGGGACGAAGCCAGCATTTT
TRBV5-1,TRBJ1-2,NA,NA,CASSTGLSEEVDYGYTF,TGCGCCAGCAGCACCGGACTATCCGAGGAGGTGGACTATGGCTACACCTTC
TRBV28,TRBJ2-5,NA,TRBD1,CASSFRRTGYETQYF,TGTGCCAGCAGTTTCAGGAGGACAGGGTACGAGACCCAGTACTTC
TRBV6-1,TRBJ1-1,NA,TRBD1,CASSGTGGRTEAFF,TGTGCCAGCAGTGGGACAGGGGGAAGAACTGAAGCTTTCTTT
TRBV5-4,TRBJ2-3,NA,NA,CASSGLGRADTQYF,TGTGCCAGCAGCGGCCTTGGACGGGCAGATACGCAGTATTTT
TRBV19,TRBJ2-1,NA,TRBD2,CASRDPGTSGRAGYNEQFF,TGTGCCAGTAGAGATCCCGGGACTAGCGGGAGGGCCGGGTACAATGAGCAGTTCTTC
TRBV4-1,TRBJ2-7,NA,NA,CASSQEPGVGGQYF,TGCGCCAGCAGCCAAGAACCAGGGGTAGGTGGGCAGTACTTC
TRBV28,TRBJ2-2,once,NA,CASSSTGFRTGELFF,TGTGCCAGCAGTTCTACAGGGTTTCGAACCGGGGAGCTGTTTTTT
TRBV18,TRBJ2-7,NA,NA,CASSPTFPYEQYF,TGTGCCAGCTCACCGACCTTCCCCTACGAGCAGTACTTC
TRBV5-1,TRBJ1-2,NA,NA,CASGRDVDGYTF,TGCGCCAGCGGCCGGGACGTAGATGGCTACACCTTC
TRBV5-1,TRBJ2-1,NA,NA,CASSLGQFLDEQFF,TGCGCCAGCAGCCTAGGACAGTTTTTGGATGAGCAGTTCTTC
TRBV14,TRBJ1-1,NA,NA,CASSLLGRTALFGNTEAFF,TGTGCCAGCAGCCTCCTTGGCCGTACGGCCCTTTTCGGTAACACTGAAGCTTTCTTT
TRBV5-1,TRBJ2-1,NA,TRBD2,CASSGIRGSGENEQFF,TGCGCCAGCAGCGGAATTCGGGGTAGCGGGGAAAATGAGCAGTTCTTC
TRBV28,TRBJ1-2,NA,NA,CASSLLWGGGYGYTF,TGTGCCAGCAGTTTACTCTGGGGAGGGGGTTATGGCTACACCTTC
TRBV9,TRBJ2-2,NA,NA,CASSVDASRTGELFF,TGTGCCAGCAGCGTAGATGCTAGTCGCACCGGGGAGCTGTTTTTT
TRBV5-1,TRBJ2-1,NA,NA,CASHPAGQTYNEQFF,TGCGCCAGCCATCCCGCGGGACAGACCTACAATGAGCAGTTCTTC
TRBV7-2,TRBJ1-1,NA,NA,CASSLTLHLNTEAFF,TGTGCCAGCAGCTTAACACTACATTTGAACACTGAAGCTTTCTTT
TRBV25-1,TRBJ2-2,once,TRBD1,CASRVDRGGTGELFF,TGTGCCAGCAGGGTTGACAGGGGGGGAACCGGGGAGCTGTTTTTT
TRBV19,TRBJ1-5,NA,NA,CASSSNRGSWGNQPQHF,TGTGCCAGTAGTTCCAACCGGGGATCTTGGGGCAATCAGCCCCAGCATTTT
TRBV11-3,TRBJ2-7,once,TRBD1,CASSYPFPPGTGGSYEQYF,TGTGCCAGCAGCTACCCCTTCCCCCCCGGGACAGGGGGATCCTACGAGCAGTACTTC
TRBV11-2,TRBJ2-7,NA,NA,CASSSSVWEAGLHEQYF,TGTGCCAGCAGCTCCTCAGTATGGGAGGCGGGACTGCACGAGCAGTACTTC
TRBV6-5,TRBJ2-7,NA,TRBD1,CASSFRQGRFYEQYF,TGTGCCAGCAGTTTTCGACAGGGAAGGTTCTACGAGCAGTACTTC
TRBV5-1,TRBJ2-5,NA,NA,CASSLLAVDGETQYF,TGCGCCAGCAGCTTGTTGGCGGTAGACGGGGAGACCCAGTACTTC
TRBV7-8,TRBJ1-2,NA,NA,CASSPRTRNYGYTF,TGTGCCAGCAGCCCCAGGACACGGAACTATGGCTACACCTTC
TRBV7-8,TRBJ1-5,NA,NA,CASSLALGGPPQPQHF,TGTGCCAGCAGCTTAGCGCTTGGCGGACCCCCTCAGCCCCAGCATTTT
TRBV30,TRBJ2-2,NA,NA,CAWSVQGGNTGELFF,TGTGCCTGGAGTGTACAGGGAGGGAACACCGGGGAGCTGTTTTTT
TRBV11-2,TRBJ2-3,NA,NA,CASSLDRTDTQYF,TGTGCCAGCAGCTTGGACCGCACAGATACGCAGTATTTT
TRBV12-5,TRBJ1-2,NA,NA,CASGSEGIRGYTF,TGTGCTAGTGGTTCAGAGGGGATTCGGGGCTACACCTTC
TRBV5-4,TRBJ2-7,NA,TRBD1,CASSDVGTGGDEQYF,TGTGCCAGCAGCGACGTGGGGACAGGGGGCGACGAGCAGTACTTC
TRBV28,TRBJ2-7,NA,NA,CASSPPSSLYSYEQYF,TGTGCCAGCAGCCCACCTTCTAGCCTCTACTCCTACGAGCAGTACTTC
TRBV18,TRBJ2-5,NA,TRBD2,CASSPRGLAGADYQETQYF,TGTGCCAGCTCACCTCGGGGACTAGCGGGGGCGGATTACCAAGAGACCCAGTACTTC
TRBV30,TRBJ2-7,NA,NA,CAWSVLTGLRYEQYF,TGTGCCTGGAGTGTACTAACAGGGCTCCGGTACGAGCAGTACTTC
TRBV6-5,TRBJ2-7,NA,NA,CASSYTPTYEQYF,TGTGCCAGCAGTTACACCCCGACCTACGAGCAGTACTTC
TRBV28,TRBJ2-1,NA,TRBD2,CASRGGVLAGDRSYNEQFF,TGTGCCAGCAGGGGGGGGGTACTAGCGGGAGACCGCTCCTACAATGAGCAGTTCTTC
TRBV6-5,TRBJ1-1,NA,NA,CASLPGYQTEAFF,TGTGCCAGCCTCCCAGGGTACCAAACTGAAGCTTTCTTT
TRBV7-2,TRBJ1-4,NA,NA,CASSPTRDVNEKLFF,TGTGCCAGCAGCCCTACTCGGGACGTTAATGAAAAACTGTTTTTT
TRBV14,TRBJ2-7,NA,NA,CASSPLGESEGEQYF,TGTGCCAGCAGCCCCCTGGGCGAATCGGAAGGCGAGCAGTACTTC
TRBV27,TRBJ1-2,NA,TRBD1,CASFPRTGEWYGYTF,TGTGCCAGCTTTCCGAGGACAGGGGAGTGGTATGGCTACACCTTC